This T cell receptor (beta chain) was captured in a study of beta chain features in type 1 diabetes. Study conclusions and caveats: A closer apparent resemblance between naive, central memory and Treg TCRB repertoires was seen in patients than in healthy donors. When Type 1 diabetes patients were examined, their TCRB CDR3s proved moderately but significantly shorter in all four CD4+ subsets. The influence of HLA type on TCRB rearrangement stayed undetermined.

CDR1 MGHRA and CDR2 YSYEKL come from the germline V gene. The CDR3 runs 17 residues. Germline trimming cut 1 base from V and 4 bases from J; bases unmatched to any gene: 3. A remark on this clone: The antigen is undetermined.

Sequencing targeted expressed TCRB transcripts, as all isolated RNA had been reverse transcribed. Some clones are missing from TCRdb's copy, which holds only in-frame ones; the method was immunoSEQ multiplex PCR. The table has around 250,000 clones, approximately 15% seen once. The V call is TRBV4-1, the J call TRBJ2-1, with TRBD2 identical over 14 bases. The sequenced sample was naive CD4+ T cells from blood. The sequence derives from a young man with type 1 diabetes. The CDR3 coding sequence is TGCGCCAGCAGCCAAGCCAGACTAGCGGGGGGGTACAATGAGCAGTTCTTC. Translating gives CASSQARLAGGYNEQFF.